The 5 T cell receptor beta chains below come from one sample, sequenced in a study of blood T cell repertoires in COVID-19. TCRdb keeps only in-frame clones here, not all; method: immunoSEQ multiplex PCR. The sample has 200,000 to 250,000 clones, around four fifths seen once; the top ten hold 2.5% to 3%. Material: peripheral blood. Source of these receptors: a woman between 65 and 79 years old with active or convalescent COVID-19.

This clone was seen a few times. This rearrangement joins TRBV19 to TRBJ1-6, with 7 bases identical to TRBD1. V lost 6 bases, J lost 3 bases, and 5 bases stayed unmatched. The CDR3 spans 15 residues. From germline, CDR1 is LNHDA and CDR2 SQIVND (reference sequence). Here the CDR3 reads CASRPGQLYNSPLHF. For the CDR3, the DNA is TGTGCCAGTAGGCCGGGACAGCTCTATAATTCACCCCTCCACTTT.

The chain employs TRBV7-2 and TRBJ1-1; 9 bases align to TRBD1. The CDR3 loop spans 14 amino acids. Per germline, CDR1 SGHTA and CDR2 FQGNSA. V dropped 4 bases and J dropped 8; count of bases not matched to a gene: 8. CDR3 protein: CASSYRTGELEAFF. CDR3 DNA sequence: TGTGCCAGCAGCTACCGGACAGGGGAATTAGAAGCTTTCTTT.

This clone has a single count. The chain employs TRBV27 and TRBJ1-5; D gene uncertain. Germline V gene data show CDR1 as MNHEY and CDR2 as SMNVEV (reference sequence). This CDR3 is 15 amino acids long. Trimming removed 2 bases at V and 0 bases at J, with 8 bases between. CDR3 coding DNA: TGTGCCAGCAGTTTAACAAAAAATAGCAATCAGCCCCAGCATTTT. Residues: CASSLTKNSNQPQHF.

The rearrangement uses TRBV11-2 and TRBJ1-2; TRBD1 matches at 11 bases. CDR1 SGHAT and CDR2 FQNNGV come from the germline V gene. V lost 5 bases, J lost 6 bases, and 8 bases stayed unmatched. The CDR3 is 15 amino acids. CDR3 in DNA: TGTGCCAGCAGCATACCGGGACAGGGGGTTCATGGCTACACCTTC. Protein: CASSIPGQGVHGYTF.

This clone was counted only a few times. The chain links TRBV11-2 to TRBJ2-3, with a weak D call TRBD2 (5 bases). This CDR3 is 15 amino acids long. Germline V gene sequence: CDR1 SGHAT, CDR2 FQNNGV. Trimming pared 1 base from V and 3 bases from J, leaving 11 bases between. CDR3: CASSLGSSETDTQYF. CDR3 in DNA: TGTGCCAGCAGCTTAGGGAGTAGCGAAACAGATACGCAGTATTTT.